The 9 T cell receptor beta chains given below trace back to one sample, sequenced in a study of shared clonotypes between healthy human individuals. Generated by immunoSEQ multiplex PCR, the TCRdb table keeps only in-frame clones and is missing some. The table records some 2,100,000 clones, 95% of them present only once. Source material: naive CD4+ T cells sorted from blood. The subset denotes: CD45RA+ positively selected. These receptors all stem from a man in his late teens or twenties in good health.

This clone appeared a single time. In DNA form, the CDR3 reads TGCGCCAGCAGCCCTCGGACGGGGATCGCAACTAATGAAAAACTGTTTTTT. This translates into CASSPRTGIATNEKLFF. The chain links TRBV5-1 to TRBJ1-4, with no clear D. Trimming removed 4 bases from V and 0 bases from J, with 16 bases in between. Germline CDR1 and CDR2: SGHRS and YFSETQ. This CDR3 has 17 amino acids.

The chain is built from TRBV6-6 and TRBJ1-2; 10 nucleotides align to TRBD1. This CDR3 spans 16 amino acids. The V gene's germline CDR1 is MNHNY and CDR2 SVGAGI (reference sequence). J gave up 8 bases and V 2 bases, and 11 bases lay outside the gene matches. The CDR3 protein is CASSYGQGVGLLGYTF. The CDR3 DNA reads TGTGCCAGCAGTTACGGACAGGGGGTAGGGCTATTGGGCTACACCTTC.

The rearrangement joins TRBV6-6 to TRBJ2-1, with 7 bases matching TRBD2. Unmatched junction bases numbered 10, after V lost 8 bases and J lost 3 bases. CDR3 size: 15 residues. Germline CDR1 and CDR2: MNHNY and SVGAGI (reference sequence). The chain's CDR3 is CASEYRGVIYNEQFF. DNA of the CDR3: TGTGCCAGCGAGTATCGGGGGGTCATCTACAATGAGCAGTTCTTC.

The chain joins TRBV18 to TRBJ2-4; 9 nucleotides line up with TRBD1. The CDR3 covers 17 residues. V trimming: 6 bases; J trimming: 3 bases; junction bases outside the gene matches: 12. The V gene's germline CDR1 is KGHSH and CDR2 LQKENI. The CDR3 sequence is CASSEIGQGKGKNIQYF. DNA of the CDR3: TGTGCCAGCTCGGAAATCGGACAGGGGAAAGGCAAAAACATTCAGTACTTC.

CDR3 sequence: CASRANQGYEQYF. CDR3 in DNA: TGTGCCAGCCGGGCCAACCAGGGCTACGAGCAGTACTTC. The chain employs TRBV6-1 and TRBJ2-7; tentatively, D is TRBD1 (5 bases). V was cut by 8 bases and J by 3 bases, with 14 bases left in between. This CDR3 spans 13 amino acids. The germline gives CDR1 MNHNS, CDR2 SASEGT.

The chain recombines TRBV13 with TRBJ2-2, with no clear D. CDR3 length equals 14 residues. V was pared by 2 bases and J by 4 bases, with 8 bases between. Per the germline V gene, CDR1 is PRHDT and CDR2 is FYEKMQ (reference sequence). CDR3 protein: CASSLYTGTGELFF. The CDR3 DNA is TGTGCCAGCAGCTTATATACCGGCACCGGGGAGCTGTTTTTT.

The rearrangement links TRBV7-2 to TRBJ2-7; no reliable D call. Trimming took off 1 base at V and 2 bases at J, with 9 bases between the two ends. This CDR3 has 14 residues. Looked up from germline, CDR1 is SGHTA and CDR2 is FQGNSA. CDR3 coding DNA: TGTGCCAGCAGCTTAGAAGTGGGAACCTACGAGCAGTACTTC. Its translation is CASSLEVGTYEQYF.

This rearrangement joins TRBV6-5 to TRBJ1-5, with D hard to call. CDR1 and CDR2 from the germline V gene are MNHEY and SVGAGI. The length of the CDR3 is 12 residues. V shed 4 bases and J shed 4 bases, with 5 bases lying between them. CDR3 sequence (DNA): TGTGCCAGCAGTTTACTAAATCAGCCCCAGCATTTT. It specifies CASSLLNQPQHF.

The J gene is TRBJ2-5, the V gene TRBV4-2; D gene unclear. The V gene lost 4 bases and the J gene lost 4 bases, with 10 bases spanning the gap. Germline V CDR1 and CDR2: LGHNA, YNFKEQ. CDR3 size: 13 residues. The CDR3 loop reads CASSLGVRETQYF. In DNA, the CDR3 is TGTGCCAGCAGCCTGGGTGTACGAGAGACCCAGTACTTC.